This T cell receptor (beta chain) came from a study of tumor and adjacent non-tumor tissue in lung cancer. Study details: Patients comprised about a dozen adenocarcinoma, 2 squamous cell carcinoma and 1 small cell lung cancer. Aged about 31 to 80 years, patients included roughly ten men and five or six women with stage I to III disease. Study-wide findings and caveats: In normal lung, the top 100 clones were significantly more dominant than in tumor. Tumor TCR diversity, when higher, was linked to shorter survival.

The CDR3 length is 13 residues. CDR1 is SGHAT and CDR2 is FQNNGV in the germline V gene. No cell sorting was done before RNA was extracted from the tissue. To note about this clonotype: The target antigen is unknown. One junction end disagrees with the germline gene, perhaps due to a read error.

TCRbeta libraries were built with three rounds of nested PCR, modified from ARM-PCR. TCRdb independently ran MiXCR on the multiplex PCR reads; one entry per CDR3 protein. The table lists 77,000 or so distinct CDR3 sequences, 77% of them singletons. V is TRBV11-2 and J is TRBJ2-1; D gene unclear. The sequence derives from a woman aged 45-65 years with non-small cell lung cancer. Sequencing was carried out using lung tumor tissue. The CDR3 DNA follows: TGTGCTAGCAACATAGAGGCGGCCAATGAGCAGTTCTTC. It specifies CASNIEAANEQFF.